This passage covers 30 T cell receptor beta chains from one sample sequenced in a study of T cells in localized non-small cell lung cancer (dated by TCRdb to 2020 to 2021). Library construction relied on the immunoSEQ multiplex PCR assay. Not all clones reach the TCRdb copy of this immuneACCESS table, which keeps in-frame sequences only. Checked studies attribute under half of the gap to unresolved V genes and leave the rest unexplained. In all, the sample holds roughly 72,000 clones, and 80% of those were seen once. About a tenth of the sample is held by the ten biggest clonotypes. The source was peripheral blood, collected before any cancer treatment. Receptors were obtained from a female donor older than 55 with stage I lung adenocarcinoma.

V gene TRBV6-1 combines with J gene TRBJ1-3; a possible D gene is TRBD1 (5 bases). V lost 3 bases to trimming and J lost 4 bases, with 19 bases between them. CDR3 length equals 17 residues. Per the germline V gene, CDR1 is MNHNS and CDR2 is SASEGT. CDR3: CASSDGLRRGRGNTIYF. In DNA, the CDR3 is TGTGCCAGCAGTGACGGGTTGAGGAGGGGCCGAGGAAACACCATATATTTT.

The chain couples TRBV4-2 to TRBJ1-5; possibly TRBD1 for D (6 bases). CDR1 LGHNA and CDR2 YNFKEQ come from the germline V gene. The CDR3 is made up of 17 amino acids. V lost 1 base to trimming and J lost 3 bases, with 16 bases between them. The CDR3 DNA reads as TGTGCCAGCAGCCAAGGTGGGGGCCAGATCCTCAATCAGCCCCAGCATTTT. This codes for CASSQGGGQILNQPQHF.

CDR3 bases: TGTGCCAGCAGCTTAGACCAAGGGGCGGCCACTGAAGCTTTCTTT. Translated, it gives CASSLDQGAATEAFF. The chain links TRBV7-9 to TRBJ1-1, with D perhaps matching TRBD1 (5 bases). Germline V gene lookup returns CDR1 SEHNR and CDR2 FQNEAQ (reference sequence). Trimming left V 1 base short and J 4 bases short, with 13 bases between. The CDR3 sequence is 15 residues long.

CDR3 loop: CASSPGTQNTEAFF. In DNA, the CDR3 is TGTGCCAGCAGCCCCGGGACGCAGAACACTGAAGCTTTCTTT. The chain joins TRBV6-1 to TRBJ1-1, with D possibly TRBD1 on 5 matching bases. The CDR3 runs 14 residues. The V and J ends lost 6 bases and 1 base respectively, with 12 bases between them. CDR1 and CDR2 from the germline V gene are MNHNS and SASEGT.

The chain carries TRBV10-3 and TRBJ2-7; D gene uncertain. V was clipped by 2 bases and J by 3 bases, with 5 bases between them. CDR1 is ENHRY, CDR2 SYGVKD, per germline. The CDR3 is made up of 12 amino acids. CDR3 in amino acids: CAISEEFYEQYF. The CDR3 region has the DNA TGTGCCATCAGTGAGGAGTTCTACGAGCAGTACTTC.

The chain links TRBV6-1 to TRBJ1-6; a possible D gene is TRBD1 (5 bases). This CDR3 is 14 amino acids long. The germline V and J ends were trimmed by 8 bases and 0 bases, with 8 bases remaining between them. The germline gives CDR1 MNHNS, CDR2 SASEGT. CDR3 sequence reads: CASEGSSYNSPLHF. The CDR3 bases are TGTGCCAGCGAGGGGAGCTCCTATAATTCACCCCTCCACTTT.

The rearrangement uses TRBV4-3 and TRBJ1-1, with D hard to call. Germline V CDR1 and CDR2: LGHNA, YSLEER. Deletions cut 0 bases from V and 4 bases from J, with 12 bases between. The CDR3 loop spans 15 amino acids. DNA of the CDR3: TGCGCCAGCAGCCAAGATCCAGCAGTGCTCACTGAAGCTTTCTTT. Residues: CASSQDPAVLTEAFF.

The V call is TRBV29-1, the J call TRBJ2-3; 8 bases line up with TRBD1. With 4 bases clipped from V and 4 bases from J, the junction kept 10 bases outside the gene matches. Germline V lookup: CDR1 SQVTM, CDR2 ANQGSEA. The length of the CDR3 is 15 residues. Here the CDR3 DNA reads TGCAGCGTTGCAGACCCGGACAGGGTCCCAGATACGCAGTATTTT. Its protein product is CSVADPDRVPDTQYF.

The rearrangement joins TRBV4-3 to TRBJ1-2; D remains ambiguous. Germline lookup yields CDR1 LGHNA and CDR2 YSLEER. This CDR3 is 15 amino acids long. Between the trimmed V and J ends, which lost 0 bases and 4 bases, there was a span of 12 bases. The CDR3, as DNA: TGCGCCAGCAGCCAAGAGAACGGCGCCGGCTATGGCTACACCTTC. It translates to CASSQENGAGYGYTF.

This rearrangement joins TRBV12-5 to TRBJ1-1; D is uncertain. CDR3 length: 13 amino acids. The V gene's germline CDR1 is LGHNT and CDR2 FRNRAP. V lost 10 bases and J lost 1, with 13 bases in between. The CDR3 region is CANGRGPNTEAFF. The CDR3 bases are TGTGCTAATGGGAGAGGGCCGAACACTGAAGCTTTCTTT. The entire variable domain, with the rest obtained from reference TRBV12-5 and TRBJ1-1, is as follows: DARVTQTPRHKVTEMGQEVTMRCQPILGHNTVFWYRQTMMQGLELLAYFRNRAPLDDSGMPKDRFSAEMPDATLATLKIQPSEPRDSAVYFCANGRGPNTEAFFGQGTRLTVV.

This clone was recorded only once. V usage is TRBV18 and J usage is TRBJ2-7; D is unresolved. The CDR3 runs 15 residues. V gave up 1 base and J gave up 2 bases, with 12 bases separating them. Germline lookup yields CDR1 KGHSH and CDR2 LQKENI. This CDR3 reads CASSPRAAYPYEQYF. The DNA for the CDR3 is TGTGCCAGCTCACCACGTGCAGCCTATCCCTACGAGCAGTACTTC.

J is TRBJ1-1 and V is TRBV5-1; D unclear. The germline V and J ends were trimmed by 3 bases and 1 base, with 10 bases remaining between them. Germline-derived CDR1 and CDR2 are SGHRS and YFSETQ. This CDR3 is 14 amino acids long. CDR3: CASSSFGENTEAFF. The CDR3 DNA is TGCGCCAGCAGCTCTTTTGGGGAGAACACTGAAGCTTTCTTT.

The gene calls are TRBV13 and TRBJ2-7, with 13 nucleotides matching TRBD2. Germline loops: CDR1 PRHDT, CDR2 FYEKMQ (reference sequence). The V gene end was trimmed by 4 bases and the J gene end by 6 bases; junction bases not matched to a gene: 6. This CDR3 is built from 15 residues. CDR3 DNA: TGTGCCAGCAGCTCTGGACTAGCGGGAGCCATCGAGCAGTACTTC. Its translation: CASSSGLAGAIEQYF.

The chain has TRBV27 and TRBJ1-1; D is possibly TRBD1 (6 bases). The V end lost 4 bases, the J end lost 5 bases, and 20 bases lay between the germline ends. The CDR3 spans 16 residues. CDR1 is MNHEY and CDR2 is SMNVEV in the germline V gene (reference sequence). The CDR3 sequence is CASSSGGGRRNTEAFF. CDR3 coding DNA: TGTGCCAGCAGTTCGGGGGGGGGCAGGAGAAATACTGAAGCTTTCTTT.

The rearrangement uses TRBV6-1 and TRBJ2-4, with D uncertain. V lost 5 bases and J lost 8, with 16 bases in between. Germline assignment: CDR1 MNHNS and CDR2 SASEGT. This CDR3 is built from 14 residues. CDR3 amino acids: CASSNFGVWDIQYF. CDR3 nucleotides: TGTGCCAGCAGTAATTTTGGGGTGTGGGACATTCAGTACTTC.

The genes are TRBV6-5 and TRBJ1-2; maybe TRBD1 (5 bases). The germline V and J ends were trimmed by 6 bases and 8 bases, with 16 bases remaining between them. The germline CDR1 and CDR2 sequences are MNHEY and SVGAGI. There are 13 residues in the CDR3. The CDR3 protein is CASSLWDGKGYTF. In nucleotides, the CDR3 is TGTGCCAGCAGCTTATGGGACGGGAAAGGCTACACCTTC.

This clone came up once. CDR3: CASSFGANEKLFF. CDR3 DNA sequence: TGTGCCAGCAGCTTTGGGGCTAATGAAAAACTGTTTTTT. The genes are TRBV7-8 and TRBJ1-4; D not certain. Trimming shortened V by 3 bases and J by 3 bases, and 5 bases separated the two germline ends. The CDR3 sequence is 13 residues long. Germline lookup yields CDR1 SGHVS and CDR2 FQNEAQ.

The chain recombines TRBV11-2 with TRBJ1-1, with a tentative D call TRBD1 (5 bases). V lost 4 bases, J lost 1 base, and 10 bases lay in between. CDR3 length equals 14 residues. Germline assignment: CDR1 SGHAT and CDR2 FQNNGV. CDR3 amino acids: CASSSLGGNTEAFF. The CDR3 DNA is TGTGCCAGCAGCTCTCTGGGGGGGAACACTGAAGCTTTCTTT.

This clone showed up just once. The rearrangement joins TRBV13 to TRBJ2-3, with 7 bases that match TRBD1. Germline trimming cut 5 bases from V and 5 bases from J; bases unmatched to any gene: 7. The CDR3 loop spans 14 amino acids. Germline CDR1 and CDR2: PRHDT and FYEKMQ (reference sequence). The CDR3 loop is CASSRTGFGDTQYF. The DNA of the CDR3 is TGTGCCAGCAGCCGGACAGGCTTCGGAGATACGCAGTATTTT. Based on the CDR3 plus reference TRBV13 and TRBJ2-3, the full variable domain is AAGVIQSPRHLIKEKRETATLKCYPIPRHDTVYWYQQGPGQDPQFLISFYEKMQSDKGSIPDRFSAQQFSDYHSELNMSSLELGDSALYFCASSRTGFGDTQYFGPGTRLTVL.

This chain joins TRBV30 and TRBJ2-2, with TRBD2 matching over 7 bases. Germline-derived CDR1 and CDR2 are GTSNPN and SVGIG (reference sequence). The trim removed 5 bases at V and 1 base at J, leaving 4 bases unmatched. CDR3 length equals 14 residues. CDR3 coding DNA: TGTGCCTGGGAGAGCGGGGTGAACACCGGGGAGCTGTTTTTT. It translates to CAWESGVNTGELFF.

This clone was seen only a few times. The chain recombines TRBV21-1 with TRBJ2-2; no check of the table's D call, TRBD2, against the DNA was made. TRBV21-1 is annotated as a pseudogene. The length of the CDR3 is 12 residues. CDR3: CASLGGTGELFF. The CDR3 DNA reads TGTGCCAGCCTAGGTGGTACCGGGGAGCTGTTTTTT.

This chain uses TRBV18 with TRBJ2-5, with D possibly matching TRBD1 (6 bases). From germline, CDR1 is KGHSH and CDR2 LQKENI. CDR3 length: 16 amino acids. Trimming stripped 5 bases from V and 2 bases from J, with 18 bases between. Written as DNA, the CDR3 is TGTGCCAGCTCATCCTCCCGCGGACAGTCTCAAGAGACCCAGTACTTC. It translates to CASSSSRGQSQETQYF.

CDR3 bases: TGTGCCAGCAGCCCAAGGACGGCGTATGGCTACACCTTC. Translated: CASSPRTAYGYTF. The V and J genes are TRBV7-8 and TRBJ1-2; D not certain. The CDR3 spans 13 residues. The V gene's germline CDR1 is SGHVS and CDR2 FQNEAQ. The germline V and J ends were trimmed by 5 bases and 5 bases, with 12 bases remaining between them.

V is TRBV12-5 and J is TRBJ1-2; no definite D call. V was shortened by 1 base and J by 5 bases, with 5 bases between the two germline ends. The CDR3 is made up of 12 amino acids. CDR1 and CDR2 (germline): LGHNT, FRNRAP. The chain's CDR3 is CASGLAPYGYTF. The CDR3 DNA sequence: TGTGCTAGTGGTTTGGCCCCTTATGGCTACACCTTC.

About this clone: One junction end disagrees with the germline gene, perhaps due to a read error. The V gene is TRBV7-7, the J gene TRBJ2-5, with 9 bases lining up with TRBD2. The germline V gene has CDR1 SSHAT and CDR2 FNYEAQ (reference sequence). This CDR3 spans 15 amino acids. This CDR3 is CASSFQAGGGETQYF. The DNA for the CDR3 is TGTGCTAGCAGCTTTCAAGCGGGGGGAGGGGAGACCCAGTACTTC.

The rearrangement joins TRBV7-8 to TRBJ2-1; D might be TRBD2 (6 bases). The CDR3 sequence is 15 residues long. Germline loops: CDR1 SGHVS, CDR2 FQNEAQ. The V and J ends lost 5 bases and 10 bases respectively, with 21 bases between them. The CDR3 region has the DNA TGTGCCAGCAGCGATATCCTGAGCGGGCTAGCGGAGCAGTTCTTC. Translation gives CASSDILSGLAEQFF.

CDR3 sequence (DNA): TGTGCCAGCAGCTTAGAGGGGGCCCGGACCTACGAGCAGTACTTC. This gives the protein CASSLEGARTYEQYF. The chain has TRBV7-2 and TRBJ2-7; the match to TRBD1 covers 7 bases. In germline, CDR1 is SGHTA, CDR2 FQGNSA. Trimming removed 1 base from V and 2 bases from J; junction bases left unmatched: 5. This CDR3 contains 15 residues.

The chain combines TRBV29-1 with TRBJ2-3; D not certain. There are 10 residues in the CDR3. Germline CDR1 is SQVTM and CDR2 is ANQGSEA. Trimming stripped 7 bases from V and 6 bases from J, with 8 bases between. This chain's CDR3 is CSARLDTQYF. The CDR3 DNA follows: TGCAGCGCCAGATTGGATACGCAGTATTTT.

CDR3 protein: CASSLALGTGGSPLHF. The CDR3 nucleotides read TGCGCCAGCAGCTTGGCCCTGGGGACAGGAGGTTCACCCCTCCACTTT. V usage is TRBV5-1 and J usage is TRBJ1-6; 8 bases fit TRBD1. With 0 bases clipped from V and 9 bases from J, the junction kept 8 bases outside the gene matches. The CDR3 spans 16 residues. Looked up from germline, CDR1 is SGHRS and CDR2 is YFSETQ.

The chain is built from TRBV30 and TRBJ1-1, with TRBD1 identical over 7 bases. The CDR3 has 11 amino acids. Germline-derived CDR1 and CDR2 are GTSNPN and SVGIG (reference sequence). V dropped 2 bases and J dropped 10; count of bases not matched to a gene: 4. The CDR3 reads CAWSPRTGAFF. In DNA, the CDR3 is TGTGCCTGGAGTCCCCGGACAGGAGCTTTCTTT.